The entry that follows covers one T cell receptor beta chain sequence. Its matching antigen is unknown. One entry per CDR3 protein, called by TCRdb with MiXCR from the reads. Here the sample spans roughly 860,000 distinct CDR3 sequences, about 31% being singletons. This specimen belongs to a study of T cell repertoires in cytomegalovirus infection. The wider study: CMV epitopes, recently identified HLA-C-restricted and well-studied HLA-B-restricted, were used. Evidence of both CMV infection and a matching HLA type came from public TCR beta signatures. Study-wide results and limits: CMV-specific TCR beta clonotypes restricted by HLA-C dominated the ex vivo response.

Germline CDR1 SGHNT, CDR2 YYREEE (reference sequence). The CDR3 covers 12 residues. V gave up 5 bases and J gave up 3 bases, with 8 bases separating them. The sequence derives from a human donor in good health (CMV status not recorded). Some clones in this sample may be carry-over from other donors' samples. The chain couples TRBV5-4 to TRBJ1-1; D gene uncertain. Sequenced material: cultured CD8+ T cells from PBMCs, taken from culture after CMV antigen stimulation. CDR3 nucleotide sequence: TGTGCCAGCAGGTTCCGGGACACTGAAGCTTTCTTT. It is translated as CASRFRDTEAFF. Full variable domain (rest looked up from reference TRBV5-4 and TRBJ1-1): ETGVTQSPTHLIKTRGQQVTLRCSSQSGHNTVSWYQQALGQGPQFIFQYYREEENGRGNFPPRFSGLQFPNYSSELNVNALELDDSALYLCASRFRDTEAFFGQGTRLTVV.